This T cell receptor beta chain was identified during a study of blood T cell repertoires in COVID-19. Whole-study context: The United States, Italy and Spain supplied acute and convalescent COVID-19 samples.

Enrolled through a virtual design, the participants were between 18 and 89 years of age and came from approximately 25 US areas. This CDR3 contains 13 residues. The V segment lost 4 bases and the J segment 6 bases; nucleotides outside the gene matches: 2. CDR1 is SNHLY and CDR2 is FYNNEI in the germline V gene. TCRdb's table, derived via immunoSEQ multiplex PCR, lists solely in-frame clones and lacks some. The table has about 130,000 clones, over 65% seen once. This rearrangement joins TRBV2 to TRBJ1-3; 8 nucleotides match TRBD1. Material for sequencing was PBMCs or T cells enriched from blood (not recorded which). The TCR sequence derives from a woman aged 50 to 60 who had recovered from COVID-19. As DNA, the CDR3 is TGTGCCAGCAGTGCAGGGGGCGAAAACACCATATATTTT. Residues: CASSAGGENTIYF.